What follows are 18 T cell receptor beta chains derived from one specimen sequenced in a study of blood T cell repertoires in COVID-19. Produced via immunoSEQ multiplex PCR; TCRdb's table is partial and in-frame only. The profile shows 400,000 or so clones, approximately 91% of them singletons. Material: peripheral blood. The source is a woman aged 40 to 55 with COVID-19, enrolled during active disease.

V is TRBV6-5 and J is TRBJ1-2; D unresolved. Trimming took off 6 bases at V and 7 bases at J, with 12 bases between the two ends. The CDR3 is 12 residues long. Germline V gene sequence: CDR1 MNHEY, CDR2 SVGAGI. The CDR3 here is CASSPGSGGYTF. In nucleotides, the CDR3 is TGTGCCAGCAGCCCGGGAAGCGGTGGCTACACCTTC.

The rearrangement uses TRBV10-3 and TRBJ1-1; 7 bases agree with TRBD1. Looked up from germline, CDR1 is ENHRY and CDR2 is SYGVKD. The CDR3 extends over 16 amino acids. The J segment lost 6 bases and the V segment lost 4 bases, leaving 14 bases of the junction unmatched. The CDR3 here is CAISAGGRGTGSEAFF. The CDR3 bases are TGTGCCATCAGTGCCGGGGGCAGGGGGACCGGGTCTGAAGCTTTCTTT.

The CDR3 nucleotides read TGTGCCAGCACCCCGAGGGACAGGGGCCAAGAGACCCAGTACTTC. It yields the protein CASTPRDRGQETQYF. The rearrangement joins TRBV6-2 or TRBV6-3 to TRBJ2-5; 10 bases align to TRBD1. V gave up 7 bases and J gave up 1 base; unmatched junction bases: 6. This CDR3 is built from 15 residues. The V gene's germline CDR1 is MNHEY and CDR2 SVGEGT.

Note on this clone: The sample contains more than one DNA sequence encoding this CDR3. The genes are TRBV11-3 and TRBJ1-1; a possible D gene is TRBD1 (6 bases). The ends were cut back, 1 base at V and 4 bases at J, with 7 bases in the middle. This CDR3 spans 13 amino acids. Germline values: CDR1 SGHNT, CDR2 YENEEA. CDR3 protein: CASSLVGGTEAFF. CDR3 nucleotide sequence: TGTGCCAGCAGCTTAGTAGGGGGCACTGAAGCTTTCTTT. Supplemented by reference TRBV11-3 and TRBJ1-1, the full variable domain reads EAGVVQSPRYKIIEKKQPVAFWCNPISGHNTLYWYLQNLGQGPELLIRYENEEAVDDSQLPKDRFSAERLKGVDSTLKIQPAELGDSAVYLCASSLVGGTEAFFGQGTRLTVV.

This clone appeared once. The chain joins TRBV7-2 to TRBJ2-2; 9 bases align to TRBD2. The CDR3 extends over 18 amino acids. Trimming at V came to 5 bases and at J to 5 bases, leaving 15 bases not matched to a gene. The V gene's germline CDR1 is SGHTA and CDR2 FQGNSA. The DNA of the CDR3 is TGTGCCAGCAGCCCGACTGGGGGACTAGCCGGGAGGACCGGGGAGCTGTTTTTT. Protein sequence: CASSPTGGLAGRTGELFF.

The chain uses TRBV30 and TRBJ1-3; perhaps TRBD1 as D (5 bases). Deletions cut 2 bases from V and 9 bases from J, with 20 bases between. The CDR3 is 15 residues long. CDR1 GTSNPN and CDR2 SVGIG come from the germline V gene (reference sequence). The CDR3 region is CAWSSGRPTGGTIYF. Here the CDR3 DNA reads TGTGCCTGGAGTTCCGGACGACCGACCGGGGGCACCATATATTTT.

The chain recombines TRBV5-8 with TRBJ1-5; D gene ambiguous. Germline values: CDR1 SGHTS, CDR2 YDEGEE. V shed 1 base and J shed 1 base, with 9 bases lying between them. The length of the CDR3 is 15 residues. CDR3 DNA sequence: TGTGCCAGCAGCTTGTTGGCAACCAGCAATCAGCCCCAGCATTTT. Translation gives CASSLLATSNQPQHF.

This rearrangement joins TRBV11-2 to TRBJ2-1, with TRBD2 as a possible D gene (5 bases). Trimming stripped 2 bases from V and 6 bases from J, with 8 bases between. The length of the CDR3 is 13 residues. Germline V gene sequence: CDR1 SGHAT, CDR2 FQNNGV. The CDR3: CASSLQAANEQFF. CDR3 sequence (DNA): TGTGCCAGCAGCTTACAAGCGGCCAATGAGCAGTTCTTC.

About this clone: Relative to the germline gene, one junction end is altered; a read error may explain this. The chain combines TRBV7-7 with TRBJ2-4; 7 bases line up with TRBD1. The CDR3 spans 16 residues. Looked up from germline, CDR1 is SSHAT and CDR2 is FNYEAQ (reference sequence). CDR3 protein: CASSAPDRSGKTIQYF. CDR3 nucleotides: TGTGCTAGCAGCGCGCCGGACAGGAGTGGAAAAACAATTCAGTACTTC. Full variable domain (remainder filled in from reference TRBV7-7 and TRBJ2-4): GAGVSQSPRYKVTKRGQDVTLRCDPISSHATLYWYQQALGQGPEFLTYFNYEAQPDKSGLPSDRFSAERPEGSISTLTIQRTEQRDSAMYRCASSAPDRSGKTIQYFGAGTRLSVL.

The CDR3 here is CASSVLTGASEGYTF. CDR3 sequence (DNA): TGTGCCAGCTCAGTTTTAACAGGGGCGTCAGAGGGCTACACCTTC. The chain employs TRBV18 and TRBJ1-2; 7 nucleotides agree with TRBD1. The CDR3 loop spans 15 amino acids. Trimming cost V 5 bases and J 8 bases; bases outside gene matches: 14. The germline gives CDR1 KGHSH, CDR2 LQKENI.

V gene TRBV9 combines with J gene TRBJ1-6; no definite D call. Germline values: CDR1 SGDLS, CDR2 YYNGEE. V was cut by 8 bases and J by 8 bases, with 14 bases left in between. The length of the CDR3 is 13 residues. CDR3 in DNA: TGTGCCAGTCGAAGGGAGGACGATTCACCCCTCCACTTT. Amino acids: CASRREDDSPLHF.

The rearrangement joins TRBV7-9 to TRBJ2-7, with a weak D call TRBD2 (6 bases). In germline, CDR1 is SEHNR, CDR2 FQNEAQ (reference sequence). The CDR3 runs 16 residues. Trimming removed 2 bases from V and 0 bases from J, with 14 bases in between. CDR3 loop: CASSLSGGMGSYEQYF. The DNA of the CDR3 is TGTGCCAGCAGCTTATCTGGGGGGATGGGCTCCTACGAGCAGTACTTC.

V usage is TRBV4-3 and J usage is TRBJ1-4; D is unclear. The CDR3 has 13 amino acids. Trimming stripped 0 bases from V and 8 bases from J, with 7 bases between. Germline V CDR1 and CDR2: LGHNA, YSLEER. The CDR3 reads CASSQDNGEKLFF. CDR3 bases: TGCGCCAGCAGCCAAGATAACGGGGAAAAACTGTTTTTT.

V usage is TRBV4-3 and J usage is TRBJ2-3, with no clear D. The germline gives CDR1 LGHNA, CDR2 YSLEER. V was trimmed by 2 bases and J by 2 bases, leaving 11 bases between them. The CDR3 sequence is 15 residues long. The CDR3 nucleotides read TGCGCCAGCAGCCAACTCGTCGGGTCCACAGATACGCAGTATTTT. Protein sequence: CASSQLVGSTDTQYF.

The rearrangement joins TRBV5-6 to TRBJ2-7, with D possibly TRBD1 on 5 matching bases. Germline CDR1 SGHDT, CDR2 YYEEEE. The CDR3 loop spans 14 amino acids. Trimming removed 1 base from V and 2 bases from J, with 10 bases in between. The CDR3 DNA reads as TGTGCCAGCAGCTTGCGCAGGGCACCCTACGAGCAGTACTTC. It is translated as CASSLRRAPYEQYF.

For the CDR3, the DNA is TGTGCCAGCGGGGGGGGGTTACCCTACGAGCAGTACTTC. Protein sequence: CASGGGLPYEQYF. This sequence joins TRBV27 and TRBJ2-7, with TRBD2 identical over 7 bases. V shed 8 bases and J 2 bases; nucleotides not matched to a gene: 6. The germline V gene has CDR1 MNHEY and CDR2 SMNVEV (reference sequence). CDR3 size: 13 residues.

This chain joins TRBV13 and TRBJ2-7, with 10 bases matching TRBD1. The CDR3 runs to 15 residues. J gave up 5 bases and V 4 bases, and 8 bases lay outside the gene matches. The germline CDR1 and CDR2 sequences are PRHDT and FYEKMQ (reference sequence). In nucleotides, the CDR3 is TGTGCCAGCAGCTCTGCGGGACAGGGGAGACACGAGCAGTACTTC. Amino acid sequence: CASSSAGQGRHEQYF.

V is TRBV6-2 or TRBV6-3 and J is TRBJ1-5; D might be TRBD1 (5 bases). Germline-derived CDR1 and CDR2 are MNHEY and SVGEGT. The CDR3 has 18 residues. The V and J ends lost 2 bases and 2 bases respectively, with 19 bases between them. Here the CDR3 reads CASSYVKIGDHRNQPQHF. CDR3 nucleotides: TGTGCCAGCAGTTACGTCAAGATAGGGGATCACCGCAATCAGCCCCAGCATTTT.